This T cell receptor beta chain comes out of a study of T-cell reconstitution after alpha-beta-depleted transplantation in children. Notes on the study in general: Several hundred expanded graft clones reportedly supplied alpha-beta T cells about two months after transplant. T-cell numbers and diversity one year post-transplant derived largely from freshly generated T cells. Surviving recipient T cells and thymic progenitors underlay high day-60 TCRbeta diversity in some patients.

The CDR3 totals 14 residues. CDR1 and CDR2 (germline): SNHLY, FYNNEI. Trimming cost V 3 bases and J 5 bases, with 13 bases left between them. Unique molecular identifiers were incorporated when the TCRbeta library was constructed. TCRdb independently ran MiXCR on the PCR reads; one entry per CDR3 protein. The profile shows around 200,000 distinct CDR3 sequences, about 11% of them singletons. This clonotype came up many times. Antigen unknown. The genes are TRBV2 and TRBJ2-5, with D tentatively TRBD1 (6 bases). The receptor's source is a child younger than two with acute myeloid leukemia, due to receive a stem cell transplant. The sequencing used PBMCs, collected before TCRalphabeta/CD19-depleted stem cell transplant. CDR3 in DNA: TGTGCCAGCAGTGACCGTACAGGGAGTGAGACCCAGTACTTC. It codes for CASSDRTGSETQYF.